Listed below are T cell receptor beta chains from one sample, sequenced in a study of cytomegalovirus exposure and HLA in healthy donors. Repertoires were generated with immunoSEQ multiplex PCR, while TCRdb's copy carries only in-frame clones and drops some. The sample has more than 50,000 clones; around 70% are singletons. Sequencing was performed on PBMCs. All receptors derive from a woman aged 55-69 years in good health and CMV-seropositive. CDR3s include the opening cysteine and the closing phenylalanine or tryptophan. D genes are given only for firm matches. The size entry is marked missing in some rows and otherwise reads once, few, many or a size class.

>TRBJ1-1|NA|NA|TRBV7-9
CASSLGLGANTEAFF
TGTGCCAGCAGCTTAGGGTTGGGGGCGAACACTGAAGCTTTCTTT
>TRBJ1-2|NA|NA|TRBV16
CASGNYGYTF
TGTGCCAGCGGCAACTATGGCTACACCTTC
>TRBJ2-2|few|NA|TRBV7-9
CASSLEQGNTGELFF
TGTGCCAGCAGCTTAGAACAGGGAAACACCGGGGAGCTGTTTTTT
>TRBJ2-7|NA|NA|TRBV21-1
CASSTTGQDDEQYF
TGTGCCAGCAGCACTACAGGACAAGACGACGAGCAGTACTTC
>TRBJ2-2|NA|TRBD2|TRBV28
CASSPRTSWDGELFF
TGTGCCAGCAGTCCGAGGACTAGCTGGGACGGGGAGCTGTTTTTT
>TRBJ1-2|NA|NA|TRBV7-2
CASSYLPLAGNYGYTF
TGTGCCAGCAGTTACTTACCCCTGGCAGGGAACTATGGCTACACCTTC
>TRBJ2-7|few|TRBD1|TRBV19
CASSDRGGEQYF
TGTGCCAGTAGTGACAGGGGTGGCGAGCAGTACTTC
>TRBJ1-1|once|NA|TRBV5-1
CASSLGDSLNTEAFF
TGCGCCAGCAGCTTGGGCGACAGCTTGAACACTGAAGCTTTCTTT
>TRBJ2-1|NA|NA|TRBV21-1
CASRRIKITGFSHNEQFF
TGTGCCAGCCGAAGAATAAAGATTACAGGGTTCAGCCACAATGAGCAGTTCTTC
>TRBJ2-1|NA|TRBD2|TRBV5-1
CASSSGLAGGDEQFF
TGCGCCAGCAGCTCCGGACTAGCGGGGGGTGATGAGCAGTTCTTC
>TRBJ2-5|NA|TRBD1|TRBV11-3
CASSSGQPYQETQYF
TGTGCCAGCAGCTCGGGACAGCCGTACCAAGAGACCCAGTACTTC
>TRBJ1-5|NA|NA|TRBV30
CAGQESESNQPQHF
TGTGCCGGACAAGAAAGTGAGAGCAATCAGCCCCAGCATTTT
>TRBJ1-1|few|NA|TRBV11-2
CASSLVGPRSSRMNTEAFF
TGTGCCAGCAGCTTAGTTGGTCCACGGAGTTCGAGAATGAACACTGAAGCTTTCTTT
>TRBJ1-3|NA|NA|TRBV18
CASSPSLWSSGNTIYF
TGTGCCAGCTCACCAAGCTTGTGGAGCTCTGGAAACACCATATATTTT
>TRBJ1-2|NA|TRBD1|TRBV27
CASSPQTGFTGGYTF
TGTGCCAGCAGTCCCCAGACAGGGTTCACGGGTGGCTACACCTTC
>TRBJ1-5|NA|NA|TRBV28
CASSKLNSNQPQHF
TGTGCCAGCAGCAAACTTAATAGCAATCAGCCCCAGCATTTT
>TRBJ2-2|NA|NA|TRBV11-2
CASSPRDFFGELFF
TGTGCCAGCAGCCCCCGGGACTTTTTCGGGGAGCTGTTTTTT
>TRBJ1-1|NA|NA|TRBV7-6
CASSLGAGGNTEAFF
TGTGCCAGCAGCTTAGGGGCGGGCGGGAACACTGAAGCTTTCTTT
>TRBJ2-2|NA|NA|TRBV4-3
CASSHEDRPNTGELFF
TGCGCCAGCAGCCATGAGGACAGACCGAACACCGGGGAGCTGTTTTTT
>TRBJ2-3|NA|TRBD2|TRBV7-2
CASSSQTSGGTDTQYF
TGTGCCAGCAGCTCCCAGACTAGCGGGGGGACAGATACGCAGTATTTT
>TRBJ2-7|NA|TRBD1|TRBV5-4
CASRTPGQGSDEQYF
TGTGCCAGCAGGACACCGGGACAGGGGTCGGACGAGCAGTACTTC
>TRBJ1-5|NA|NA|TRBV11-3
CASSLRQLNQPQHF
TGTGCCAGCAGCTTAAGACAGTTAAATCAGCCCCAGCATTTT
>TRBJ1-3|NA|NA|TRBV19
CASFDTAGNTIYF
TGTGCCAGCTTTGACACGGCGGGAAACACCATATATTTT
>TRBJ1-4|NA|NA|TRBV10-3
CAISDVRGTNEKLFF
TGTGCCATCAGTGATGTCCGAGGAACTAATGAAAAACTGTTTTTT
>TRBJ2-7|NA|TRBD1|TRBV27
CASSSSQGQGGPRSGTGRGF
TGTGCCAGCAGTAGTAGTCAGGGACAGGGGGGCCCCAGGTCAGGAACTGGCAGGGGCTTC
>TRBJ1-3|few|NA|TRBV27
CASSFDTGNTIYF
TGTGCCAGCAGCTTCGACACTGGAAACACCATATATTTT
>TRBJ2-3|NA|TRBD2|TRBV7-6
CASSLGLALPGTDTQYF
TGTGCCAGCAGCTTGGGACTAGCCCTGCCGGGGACAGATACGCAGTATTTT
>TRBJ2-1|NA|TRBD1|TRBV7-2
CASSLSVPGTGGSNEQFF
TGTGCCAGCAGCTTATCCGTACCTGGGACAGGGGGCTCCAATGAGCAGTTCTTC
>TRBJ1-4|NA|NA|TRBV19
CASQVGVTEKLFF
TGTGCCAGCCAAGTGGGAGTAACGGAAAAACTGTTTTTT
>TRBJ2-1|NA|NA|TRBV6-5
CASRDWGIDNEQFF
TGTGCCAGCAGGGACTGGGGTATTGACAATGAGCAGTTCTTC
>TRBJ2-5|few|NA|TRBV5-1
CASSRGFQETQYF
TGCGCCAGCAGCCGGGGATTTCAAGAGACCCAGTACTTC
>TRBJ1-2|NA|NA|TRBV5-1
CASSLGGQRYGYTF
TGCGCCAGCAGCTTGGGAGGGCAGCGCTATGGCTACACCTTC
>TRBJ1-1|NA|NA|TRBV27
CASSPRQLYMNTEAFF
TGTGCCAGCAGTCCCCGACAGCTCTATATGAACACTGAAGCTTTCTTT
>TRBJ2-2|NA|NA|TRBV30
CAWFGGGFDTGELFF
TGTGCCTGGTTTGGGGGGGGCTTTGACACCGGGGAGCTGTTTTTT
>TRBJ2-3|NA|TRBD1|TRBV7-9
CASSRTRQGSTDTQYF
TGTGCCAGCAGCCGTACAAGACAGGGGAGCACAGATACGCAGTATTTT
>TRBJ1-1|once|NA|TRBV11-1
CASSLGQGRNTEAFF
TGTGCCAGCAGTCTGGGACAAGGGAGGAACACTGAAGCTTTCTTT
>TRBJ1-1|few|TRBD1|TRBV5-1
CASSVQGVDTEAFF
TGCGCCAGCAGCGTGCAGGGGGTGGACACTGAAGCTTTCTTT
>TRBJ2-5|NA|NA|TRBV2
CASMRTVGGETQYF
TGTGCCAGCATGAGGACAGTCGGGGGGGAGACCCAGTACTTC
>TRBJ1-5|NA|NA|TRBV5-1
CASSLGGDQPQHF
TGCGCCAGCAGCTTGGGAGGAGATCAGCCCCAGCATTTT
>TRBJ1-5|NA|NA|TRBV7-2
CASSQDRGLSNQPQHF
TGTGCCAGCAGCCAAGATAGGGGATTGAGCAATCAGCCCCAGCATTTT
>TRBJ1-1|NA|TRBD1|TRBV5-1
CASSPGDSRMNTEAFF
TGCGCCAGCAGCCCCGGGGACAGCCGTATGAACACTGAAGCTTTCTTT
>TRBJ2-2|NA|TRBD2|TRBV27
CASSLRRGTGELFF
TGTGCCAGCAGTTTACGGCGGGGGACCGGGGAGCTGTTTTTT
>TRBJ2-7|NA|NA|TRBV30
CALWGGGFSYEQYF
TGTGCCTTATGGGGAGGGGGATTCTCCTACGAGCAGTACTTC
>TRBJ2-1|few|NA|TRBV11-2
CASSSVLSYNEQFF
TGTGCCAGCAGCTCCGTGTTGTCCTACAATGAGCAGTTCTTC
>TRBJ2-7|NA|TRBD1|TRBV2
CASSEAPMGQGDEQYF
TGTGCCAGCAGTGAAGCGCCGATGGGACAGGGGGACGAGCAGTACTTC
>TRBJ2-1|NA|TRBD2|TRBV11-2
CASSSSGGSNNEQFF
TGTGCCAGCAGCTCTAGCGGGGGATCGAACAATGAGCAGTTCTTC
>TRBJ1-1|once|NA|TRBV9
CASSPVGGMPEAFF
TGTGCCAGCAGCCCGGTTGGGGGGATGCCTGAAGCTTTCTTT
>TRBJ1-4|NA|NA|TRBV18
CASSLLGHPNEKLFF
TGTGCCAGCTCCCTACTGGGACATCCTAATGAAAAACTGTTTTTT